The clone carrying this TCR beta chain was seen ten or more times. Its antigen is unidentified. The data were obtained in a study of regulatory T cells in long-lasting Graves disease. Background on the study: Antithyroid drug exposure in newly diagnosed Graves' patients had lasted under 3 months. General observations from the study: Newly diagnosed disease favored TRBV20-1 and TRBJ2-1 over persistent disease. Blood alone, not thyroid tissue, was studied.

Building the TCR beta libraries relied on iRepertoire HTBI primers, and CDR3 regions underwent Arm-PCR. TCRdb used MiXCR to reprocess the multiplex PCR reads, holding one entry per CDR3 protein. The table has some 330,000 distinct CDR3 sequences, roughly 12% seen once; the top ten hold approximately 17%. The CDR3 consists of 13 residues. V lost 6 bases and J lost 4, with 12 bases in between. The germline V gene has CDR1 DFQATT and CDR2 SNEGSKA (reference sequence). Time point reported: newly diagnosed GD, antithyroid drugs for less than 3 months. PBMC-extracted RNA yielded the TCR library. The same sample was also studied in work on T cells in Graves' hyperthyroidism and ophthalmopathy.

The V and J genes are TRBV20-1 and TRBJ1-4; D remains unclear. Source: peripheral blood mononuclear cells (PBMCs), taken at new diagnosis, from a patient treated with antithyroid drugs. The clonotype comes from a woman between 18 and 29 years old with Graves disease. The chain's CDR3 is CSAVSGNNEKLFF. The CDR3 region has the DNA TGCAGTGCCGTGTCCGGGAATAATGAAAAACTGTTTTTT.